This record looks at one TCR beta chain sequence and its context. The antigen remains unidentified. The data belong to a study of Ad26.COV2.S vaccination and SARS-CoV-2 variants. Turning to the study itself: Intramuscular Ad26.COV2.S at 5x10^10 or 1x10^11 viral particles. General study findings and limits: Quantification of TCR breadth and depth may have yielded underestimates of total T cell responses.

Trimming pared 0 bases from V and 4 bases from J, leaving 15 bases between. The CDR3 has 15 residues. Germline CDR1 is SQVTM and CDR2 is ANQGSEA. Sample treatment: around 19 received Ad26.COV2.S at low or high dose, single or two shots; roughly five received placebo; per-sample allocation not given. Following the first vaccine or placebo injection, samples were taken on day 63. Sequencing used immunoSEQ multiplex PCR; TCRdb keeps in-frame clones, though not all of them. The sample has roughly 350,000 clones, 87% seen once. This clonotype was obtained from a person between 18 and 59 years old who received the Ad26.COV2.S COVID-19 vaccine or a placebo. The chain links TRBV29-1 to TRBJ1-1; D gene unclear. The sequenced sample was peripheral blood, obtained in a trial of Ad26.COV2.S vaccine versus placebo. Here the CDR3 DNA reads TGCAGCGTTGAAGATGCGGTCCAATCGGGCACTGAAGCTTTCTTT. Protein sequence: CSVEDAVQSGTEAFF.